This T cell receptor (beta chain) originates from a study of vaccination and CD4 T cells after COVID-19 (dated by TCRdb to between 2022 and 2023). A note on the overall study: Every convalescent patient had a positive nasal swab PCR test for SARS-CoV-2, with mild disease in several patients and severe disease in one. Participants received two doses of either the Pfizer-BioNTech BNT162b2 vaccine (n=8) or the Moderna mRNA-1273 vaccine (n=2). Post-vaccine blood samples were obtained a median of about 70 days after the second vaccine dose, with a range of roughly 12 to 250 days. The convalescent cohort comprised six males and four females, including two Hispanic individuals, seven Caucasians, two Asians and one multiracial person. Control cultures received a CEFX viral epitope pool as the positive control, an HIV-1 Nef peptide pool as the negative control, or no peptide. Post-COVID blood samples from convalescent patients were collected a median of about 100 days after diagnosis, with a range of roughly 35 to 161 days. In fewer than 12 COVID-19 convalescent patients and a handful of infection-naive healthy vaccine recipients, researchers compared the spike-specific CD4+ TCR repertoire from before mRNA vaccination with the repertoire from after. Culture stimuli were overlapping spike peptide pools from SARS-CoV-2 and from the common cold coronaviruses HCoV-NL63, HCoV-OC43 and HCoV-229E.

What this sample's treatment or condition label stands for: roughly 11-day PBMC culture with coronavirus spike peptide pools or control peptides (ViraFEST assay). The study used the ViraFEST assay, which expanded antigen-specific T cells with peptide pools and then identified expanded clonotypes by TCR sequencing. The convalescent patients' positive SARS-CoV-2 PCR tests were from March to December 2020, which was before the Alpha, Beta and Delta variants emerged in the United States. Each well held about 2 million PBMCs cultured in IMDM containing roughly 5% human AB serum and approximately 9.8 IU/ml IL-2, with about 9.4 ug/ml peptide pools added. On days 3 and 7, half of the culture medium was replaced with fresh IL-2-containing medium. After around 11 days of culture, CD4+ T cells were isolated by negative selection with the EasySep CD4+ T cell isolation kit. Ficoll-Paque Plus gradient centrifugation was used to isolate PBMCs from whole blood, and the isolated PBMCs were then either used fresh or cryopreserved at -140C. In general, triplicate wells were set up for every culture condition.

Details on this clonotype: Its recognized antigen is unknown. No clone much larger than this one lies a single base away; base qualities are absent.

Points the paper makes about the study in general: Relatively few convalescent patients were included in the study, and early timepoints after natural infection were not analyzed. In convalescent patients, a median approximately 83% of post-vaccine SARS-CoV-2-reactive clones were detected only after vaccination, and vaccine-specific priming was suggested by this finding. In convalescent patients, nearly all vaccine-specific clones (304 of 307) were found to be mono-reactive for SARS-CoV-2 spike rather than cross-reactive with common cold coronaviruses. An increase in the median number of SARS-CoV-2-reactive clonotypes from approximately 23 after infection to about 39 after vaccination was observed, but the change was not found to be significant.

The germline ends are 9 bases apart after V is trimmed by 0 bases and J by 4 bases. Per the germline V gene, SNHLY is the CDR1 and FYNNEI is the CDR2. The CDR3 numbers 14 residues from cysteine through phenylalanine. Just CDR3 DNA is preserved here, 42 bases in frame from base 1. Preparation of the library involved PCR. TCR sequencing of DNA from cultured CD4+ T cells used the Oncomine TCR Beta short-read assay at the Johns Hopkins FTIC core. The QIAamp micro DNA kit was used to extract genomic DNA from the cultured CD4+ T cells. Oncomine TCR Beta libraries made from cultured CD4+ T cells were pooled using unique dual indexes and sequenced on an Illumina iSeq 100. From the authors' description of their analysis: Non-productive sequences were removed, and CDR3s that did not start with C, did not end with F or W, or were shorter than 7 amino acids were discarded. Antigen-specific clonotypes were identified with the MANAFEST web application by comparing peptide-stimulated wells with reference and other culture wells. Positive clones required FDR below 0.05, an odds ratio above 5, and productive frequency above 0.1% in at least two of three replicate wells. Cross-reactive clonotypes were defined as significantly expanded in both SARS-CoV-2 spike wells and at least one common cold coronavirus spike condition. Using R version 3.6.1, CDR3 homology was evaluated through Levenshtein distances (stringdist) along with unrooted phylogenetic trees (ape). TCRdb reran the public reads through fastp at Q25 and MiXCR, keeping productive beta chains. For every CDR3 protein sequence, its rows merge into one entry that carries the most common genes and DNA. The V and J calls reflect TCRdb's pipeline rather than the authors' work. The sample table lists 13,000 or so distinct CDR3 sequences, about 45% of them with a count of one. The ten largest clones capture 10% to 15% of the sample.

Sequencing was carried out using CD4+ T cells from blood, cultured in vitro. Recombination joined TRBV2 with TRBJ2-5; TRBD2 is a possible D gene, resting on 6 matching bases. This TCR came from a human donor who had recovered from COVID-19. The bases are TGTGCCAGCAGTGAAGCGCTCGGGGGAGAGACCCAGTACTTC. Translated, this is CASSEALGGETQYF.